This passage covers 18 T cell receptor beta chains from one sample sequenced in a study of tumor-infiltrating lymphocytes in primary liver carcinoma. Both RNA and DNA were isolated together from about 20-30 mg of bulk tissue that had not been sorted. A constant-region primer served to make TCR beta cDNA from roughly 500 ng total RNA. Construction of TCR beta libraries relied on three successive nested multiplex PCR rounds employing slightly modified ARM-PCR. The first two PCR rounds used TRBV1-TRBV30 primers with a Cbeta primer, roughly 10 cycles each. Via MiXCR, TCRdb re-called the multiplex PCR reads, giving one row per CDR3 protein. The data contain roughly 70,000 distinct CDR3 sequences, about 65% of them singletons. Sequenced material: liver tumor tissue from sampling region 4. Regarding subset: tumor region T4, right-lateral pole. Receptors originate from a man aged 35 to 55 with primary liver carcinoma and hepatitis B virus infection.

For this clonotype: With a much larger clone just one base away, this may be a read error. In DNA form, the CDR3 reads TGTGCCAGCAGTTTAAGTAGACAGGGAGGCAATGAGCAGTTCTTC. This encodes CASSLSRQGGNEQFF. J is TRBJ2-1 and V is TRBV28, with a weak D call TRBD1 (7 bases). The CDR3 has 15 amino acids. From germline, CDR1 is MDHEN and CDR2 SYDVKM. V lost 2 bases and J 6 bases, leaving 14 bases between the germline ends.

As concerns this clonotype: A junction end diverges from the germline sequence, so it may reflect a read error. This chain connects TRBV4-3 to TRBJ1-2; 10 bases map to TRBD1. This CDR3 contains 15 residues. Germline CDR1 LGHNA, CDR2 YSLEER. In DNA form, the CDR3 reads TGCACCAGCAACCCCGGGACAGGGGTTAACTATGGCTACACCTTC. This translates into CTSNPGTGVNYGYTF.

A remark on this clonotype: No conserved phenylalanine or tryptophan is present at the end of the CDR3, so a read error is the likely explanation. The limits of the CDR3 on the DNA are not certain, so only TCRdb's listed CDR3 is given. J is TRBJ2-7 and V is TRBV11-2; the listed D gene, TRBD1, was not tested against the DNA. The CDR3 spans 15 residues, counting both ends. Germline loops: CDR1 SGHAT, CDR2 FQNNGV. CDR3: CASSFGAGGQYEQHI.

This clonotype has a handful of counts. A much larger clonotype is one base distant, so this may be a read error. This chain uses TRBV11-3 with TRBJ2-5; the D gene is possibly TRBD1 (7 bases). CDR1 and CDR2 from the germline V gene are SGHNT and YENEEA. This CDR3 has 13 residues. CDR3 DNA: TGTGCCAGCAGCTTCCAGGGGGAGGAGACCCAGTGCTTC. Protein sequence: CASSFQGEETQCF.

This clonotype was counted at least ten times. This chain links TRBV6-2 or TRBV6-3 with TRBJ1-1; 9 bases fit TRBD1. Trimming took 6 bases from V and 1 from J; bases not matched to a gene: 9. Germline V gene data show CDR1 as MNHEY and CDR2 as SVGEGT. The CDR3 is 16 residues long. The CDR3 DNA reads as TGTGCCAGCAGACGAGCCGACAGGGGGGAGAACACTGAAGCTTTCTTT. Translated: CASRRADRGENTEAFF.

To note about this clonotype: At one end, the junction sequence differs from germline, possibly due to a read error. The rearrangement uses TRBV6-6 and TRBJ2-1; D might be TRBD2 (6 bases). This CDR3 region has 11 residues. Germline V gene lookup returns CDR1 MNHNY and CDR2 SVGAGI (reference sequence). The CDR3 DNA is TGTGCCAGCAGCCCGCGGGATGAGCAATTCTTC. Amino acids: CASSPRDEQFF.

For this clonotype: One end of the junction does not line up with germline, which may come from a read error. V is TRBV6-2 or TRBV6-3 and J is TRBJ1-1; D gene uncertain. The CDR3 has 14 residues. Germline V gene sequence: CDR1 MNHEY, CDR2 SVGEGT. For the CDR3, the DNA is TGTGCCAGTAGTTACTCAGAGCCGAACACTGAAGCTTTCTTT. Protein sequence: CASSYSEPNTEAFF.

Note on this clonotype: This CDR3 fails to terminate in the conserved phenylalanine or tryptophan, so it likely reflects a read error. It is unclear where the CDR3 begins or ends on the DNA, so no DNA is shown, and the CDR3 is as TCRdb lists it. The genes are TRBV29-1 and TRBJ2-1; whether TRBD1, the table's D call, matches the DNA was not checked. Including both end residues, the CDR3 is 12 amino acids long. Germline CDR1 and CDR2: SQVTM and ANQGSEA. The CDR3 sequence is CSVRQGGNEHFS.

The chain recombines TRBV28 with TRBJ1-2; the D is unclear. V was cut by 1 base and J by 6 bases, with 12 bases left in between. This CDR3 has 14 residues. Germline V CDR1 and CDR2: MDHEN, SYDVKM. The DNA for the CDR3 is TGTGCCAGCAGTTTATCGACTGACCTCCATGGCTACACCTTC. Protein sequence: CASSLSTDLHGYTF.

Concerning this clonotype itself: Here the CDR3 omits its conserved ending phenylalanine or tryptophan, so a read error is the likely source. This chain uses TRBV7-8 with TRBJ2-3, with D unclear. The germline CDR1 and CDR2 sequences are SGHVS and FQNEAQ. CDR3 length: 13 amino acids. The CDR3 is CASWVVDEDMQYI. The CDR3 DNA reads TGTGCCAGCTGGGTGGTGGACGAGGATATGCAGTATATT.

With regard to this clonotype: No conserved phenylalanine or tryptophan is present at the end of the CDR3, so a read error is the likely explanation. The CDR3 sequence is CASSALEGWAAYEQYL. In DNA form, the CDR3 reads TGTGCCAGCAGTGCCCTGGAGGGATGGGCCGCCTATGAGCAGTACTTG. V and J are TRBV6-1 and TRBJ2-7, with D tentatively TRBD2 (6 bases). The CDR3 runs to 16 residues. Germline CDR1 reads MNHNS; CDR2 reads SASEGT.

With respect to this clonotype: The junction departs from the called germline gene at one end, perhaps through a read error. This chain connects TRBV6-5 to TRBJ2-2, with D possibly matching TRBD2 (5 bases). Germline CDR1 is MNHEY and CDR2 is SVGAGI. The CDR3 length is 15 residues. This CDR3 is CASSYRSARPGELFF. The CDR3 DNA sequence: TGTGCCAGCAGTTACAGGTCCGCCAGGCCCGGGGAACTGTTTTTT.

The genes are TRBV6-1 and TRBJ1-5; D is unresolved. Germline V gene sequence: CDR1 MNHNS, CDR2 SASEGT. Trimming removed 2 bases at V and 10 bases at J, with 18 bases between. The CDR3 covers 15 residues. The CDR3 reads CASSEISYSNEPQHF. CDR3 in DNA: TGTGCCAGCAGTGAAATCTCCTACAGCAATGAACCCCAGCATTTT.

Turning to this clonotype: Germline and junction disagree at one end, which may indicate a read error. The chain uses TRBV11-2 and TRBJ2-5, with D perhaps being TRBD1 or TRBD2 (5 bases each). The germline CDR1 and CDR2 sequences are SGHAT and FQNNGV. The length of the CDR3 is 16 residues. The CDR3 loop reads CTSSRAPGEGKETQYF. The CDR3 coding sequence is TGTACCAGCAGCCGAGCTCCTGGCGAGGGGAAAGAGACCCAGTACTTC.

V usage is TRBV20-1 and J usage is TRBJ2-7, with TRBD2 matching 7 bases. The CDR3 runs to 15 residues. Germline V lookup: CDR1 DFQATT, CDR2 SNEGSKA (reference sequence). Trimming at V came to 5 bases and at J to 4 bases, leaving 14 bases not matched to a gene. Written as DNA, the CDR3 is TGCAGTGCTCAAAAGCGGGATGGCACGGGGTACGAGCAGTACTTC. It is translated as CSAQKRDGTGYEQYF.

As to this clonotype: Compared with germline, one end of the junction differs, possibly owing to a read error. The rearrangement joins TRBV29-1 to TRBJ2-7, with D possibly TRBD1 on 6 matching bases. The CDR3 length is 12 residues. Germline V gives CDR1 SQVTM, CDR2 ANQGSEA. The CDR3 region is CSLTGTSYEQHF. CDR3 sequence (DNA): TGCAGCTTAACCGGGACATCCTACGAGCAGCACTTC.

The rearrangement links TRBV4-1 to TRBJ1-1; tentatively, D is TRBD1 (6 bases). Germline assignment: CDR1 MGHRA and CDR2 YSYEKL. The CDR3 runs to 14 residues. The V end was cut by 4 bases, the J end by 2 bases, with 11 bases between. The CDR3 protein is CASSRGAANTEAFF. CDR3 sequence (DNA): TGCGCCAGCAGCCGGGGGGCGGCTAACACTGAAGCTTTCTTT.

This chain links TRBV29-1 with TRBJ2-3; D is ambiguous. The CDR3 sequence is 15 residues long. Germline-derived CDR1 and CDR2 are SQVTM and ANQGSEA. V was pared by 3 bases and J by 2 bases, with 15 bases between. The CDR3 reads CSVEGGAVITDTQYF. CDR3 in DNA: TGCAGCGTTGAGGGCGGAGCCGTCATCACAGATACGCAGTATTTT.